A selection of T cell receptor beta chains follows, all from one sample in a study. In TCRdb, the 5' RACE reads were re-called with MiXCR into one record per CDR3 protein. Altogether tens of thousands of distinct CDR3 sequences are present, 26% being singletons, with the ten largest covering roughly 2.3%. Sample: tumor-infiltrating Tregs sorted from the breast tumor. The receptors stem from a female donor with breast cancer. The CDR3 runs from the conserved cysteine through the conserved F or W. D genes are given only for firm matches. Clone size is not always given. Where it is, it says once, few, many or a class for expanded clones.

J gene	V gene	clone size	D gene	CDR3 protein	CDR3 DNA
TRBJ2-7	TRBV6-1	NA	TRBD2	CASSEELSTSGTYEQYF	TGTGCCAGCAGTGAAGAACTGTCGACTAGCGGCACCTACGAGCAGTACTTC
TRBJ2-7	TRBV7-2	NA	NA	CASSTSSSYEQYF	TGTGCCAGCAGCACCTCATCCTCCTACGAGCAGTACTTC
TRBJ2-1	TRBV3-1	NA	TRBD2	CASSQDLGLRYNEQFF	TGTGCCAGCAGCCAAGATCTGGGACTACGTTACAATGAGCAGTTCTTC
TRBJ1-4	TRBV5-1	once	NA	CASSAYREDHGKLFF	TGCGCCAGCAGCGCTTACAGGGAGGACCATGGAAAACTGTTTTTT
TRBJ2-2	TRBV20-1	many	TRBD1	CSALARDRGPGELFF	TGCAGTGCGTTGGCCCGGGACAGGGGGCCCGGGGAGCTGTTTTTT
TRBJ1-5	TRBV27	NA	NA	CAGSVFVGQPQHF	TGTGCCGGCAGTGTATTTGTGGGACAGCCCCAGCATTTT
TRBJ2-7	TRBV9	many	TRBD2	CASSFHGTSGPYEQYF	TGTGCCAGCAGCTTCCACGGGACTAGCGGGCCCTACGAGCAGTACTTC
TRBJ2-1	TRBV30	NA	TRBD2	CAWSRGGPYNEQFF	TGTGCCTGGTCGCGGGGGGGCCCCTACAATGAGCAGTTCTTC
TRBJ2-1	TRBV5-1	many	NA	CASSEQGYNEQFF	TGCGCCAGCAGCGAGCAGGGTTACAATGAGCAGTTCTTC
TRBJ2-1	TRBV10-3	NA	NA	CAIREGASVSNEQLF	TGTGCCATCAGGGAAGGAGCCTCGGTCAGCAATGAGCAGCTCTTC
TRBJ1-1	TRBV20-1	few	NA	CSASIGAGAGGAEAFF	TGCAGTGCTAGTATTGGGGCAGGGGCCGGTGGGGCTGAAGCTTTCTTT
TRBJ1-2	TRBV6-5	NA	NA	CASGTPLGADGYTF	TGTGCCAGCGGTACCCCCCTGGGGGCCGATGGCTACACCTTC